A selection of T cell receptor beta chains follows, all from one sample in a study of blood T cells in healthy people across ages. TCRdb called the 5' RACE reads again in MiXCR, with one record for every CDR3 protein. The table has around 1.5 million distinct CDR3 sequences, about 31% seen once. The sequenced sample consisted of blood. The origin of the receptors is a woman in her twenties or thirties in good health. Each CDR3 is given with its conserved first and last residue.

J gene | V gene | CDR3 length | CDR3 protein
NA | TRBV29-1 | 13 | CSVLSGGGETQYF
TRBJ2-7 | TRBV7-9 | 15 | CASSLEGSASYEQYF
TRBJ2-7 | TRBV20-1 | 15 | CSARPQGARWYEQYF
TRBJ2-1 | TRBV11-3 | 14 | CASSLENYNNEQFF
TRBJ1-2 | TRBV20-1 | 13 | CSAREGTTNGYTF
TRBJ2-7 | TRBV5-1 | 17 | CASSSVGTDRGSYEQYF
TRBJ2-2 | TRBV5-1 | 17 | CASSLASGTVGTGELFF
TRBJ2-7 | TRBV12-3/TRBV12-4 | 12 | CASSFSSFEQYF
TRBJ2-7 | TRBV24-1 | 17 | CATSDPGDPKRPYEQYF
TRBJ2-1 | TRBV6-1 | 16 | CASSEDGTGIYNEQFF
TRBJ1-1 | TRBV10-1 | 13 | CASSELGATEAFF
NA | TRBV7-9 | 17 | CASSLRLAGVEGDEQYF
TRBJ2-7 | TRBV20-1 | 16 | CSASRPSLVDSYEQYF
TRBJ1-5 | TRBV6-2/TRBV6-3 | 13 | CASSGRFNQPQHF
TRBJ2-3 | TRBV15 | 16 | CATSRNTRTSTDTQYF
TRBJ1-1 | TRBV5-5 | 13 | CASSLMQGAWTFF
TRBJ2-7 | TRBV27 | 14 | CASSRQGGGYEQYF
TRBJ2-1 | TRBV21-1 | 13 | CASRDGAYNEQFF
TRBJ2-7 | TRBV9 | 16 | CASSVEGQGSSYEQYF
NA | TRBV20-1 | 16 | CSARANSSKGGETQYF
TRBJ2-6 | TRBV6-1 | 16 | CASRSPGRSGANVLTF
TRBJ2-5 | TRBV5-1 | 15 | CASSQGAGPQGTQYF
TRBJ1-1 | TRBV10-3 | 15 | CAISERISMNTEAFF
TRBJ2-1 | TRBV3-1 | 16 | CASSPPSGRDRNEQFF
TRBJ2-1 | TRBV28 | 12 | CASSLDKEEQFF
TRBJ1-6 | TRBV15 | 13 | CATSLPEGPPLHF
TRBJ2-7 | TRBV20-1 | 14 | CSASAPGLHYEQYF
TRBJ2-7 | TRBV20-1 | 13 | CSAGTGETYEQYF
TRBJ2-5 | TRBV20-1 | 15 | CSANGQGRTQETQYF
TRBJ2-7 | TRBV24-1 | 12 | CATSDFAGVQYF
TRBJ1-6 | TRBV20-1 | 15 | CSARDLRHQDPPLHF